The source of this T cell receptor (beta chain) is a study of blood T cell repertoires in COVID-19. The CDR3 length is 13 residues. Trimming left V 6 bases short and J 1 base short, with 13 bases between. Germline loops: CDR1 SQVTM, CDR2 ANQGSEA. In the original analysis: Estimation of nucleated cell counts was performed using reference gene primer amplification. The assay was immunoSEQ multiplex PCR, and TCRdb's table has in-frame clones only and misses some. The V and J calls and clone size were taken over from that table, and D and trimming were inferred from the DNA. The profile shows 150,000 to 200,000 clones, about 88% of them singletons.

The sequenced material came from PBMCs or T cells enriched from blood (not recorded which). This chain links TRBV29-1 with TRBJ2-7, with D perhaps matching TRBD1 (6 bases). The sequence came from a woman aged 35 to 49 with acute COVID-19. Written as DNA, the CDR3 is TGCAGCGTCTCCGGGACACCATCCTACGAGCAGTACTTC. Translated, it gives CSVSGTPSYEQYF.